This TCR beta chain was sequenced in a study of blood T cells in healthy people across ages. A J-beta primer mix and a sample-barcoded 5' primer were used in a second PCR of about 6 to 12 cycles. Each cDNA molecule was tagged by a template-switch adaptor with 12 random nucleotides. In TCRdb, the 5' RACE reads were re-called with MiXCR into one record per CDR3 protein. The sample shows about 840,000 distinct CDR3 sequences, almost 30% of them seen only once. Overall study results and limits: Strong correlation was found linking TCR beta diversity to naive T cell percentage.

Germline loops: CDR1 DFQATT, CDR2 SNEGSKA (reference sequence). This CDR3 region has 16 residues. Note on this clonotype: No antigen is known for it. A clone one base away is much larger, so this may be a read error.

Collection of 7.5 to 10 milliliters of peripheral blood was performed for each donor. The sample was also linked to a second study, of T cells of mothers and their children.

This TCR derives from a woman in her 40s in good health. The V call is TRBV20-1, the J call TRBJ2-1, with D possibly being TRBD2 (5 bases). The DNA matches TRBJ2-7 better at its end, which makes the J call doubtful. The specimen sequenced was blood. The CDR3 coding sequence is TGCAGTGCTAGAGTTCTAGCTGAGAGCTCCTACAATGAGCAGTACTTC. Amino acid sequence: CSARVLAESSYNEQYF.